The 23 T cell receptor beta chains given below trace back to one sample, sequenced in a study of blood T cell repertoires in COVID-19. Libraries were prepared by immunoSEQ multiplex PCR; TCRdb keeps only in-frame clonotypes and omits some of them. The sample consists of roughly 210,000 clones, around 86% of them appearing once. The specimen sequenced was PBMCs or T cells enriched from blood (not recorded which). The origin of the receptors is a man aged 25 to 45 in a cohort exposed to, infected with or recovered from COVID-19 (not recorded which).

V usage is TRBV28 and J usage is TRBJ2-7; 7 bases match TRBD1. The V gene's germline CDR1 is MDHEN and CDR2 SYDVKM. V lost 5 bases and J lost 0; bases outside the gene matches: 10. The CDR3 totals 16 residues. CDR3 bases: TGTGCCAGCAGTCCCCGGACCGGGACAGCCTCCTACGAGCAGTACTTC. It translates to CASSPRTGTASYEQYF.

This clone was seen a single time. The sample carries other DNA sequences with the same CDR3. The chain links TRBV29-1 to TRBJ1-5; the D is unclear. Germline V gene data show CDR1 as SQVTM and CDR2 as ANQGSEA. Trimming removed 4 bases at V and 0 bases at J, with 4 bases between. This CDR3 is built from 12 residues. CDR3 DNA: TGCAGCGTTGGACATAGCAATCAGCCCCAGCATTTT. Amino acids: CSVGHSNQPQHF.

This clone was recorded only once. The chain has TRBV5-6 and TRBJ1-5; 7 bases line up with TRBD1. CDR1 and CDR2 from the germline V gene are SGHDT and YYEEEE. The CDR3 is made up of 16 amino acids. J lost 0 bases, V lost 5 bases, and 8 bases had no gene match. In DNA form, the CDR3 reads TGTGCCAGCAGTCGGACAGGACTGCATAGCAATCAGCCCCAGCATTTT. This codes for CASSRTGLHSNQPQHF.

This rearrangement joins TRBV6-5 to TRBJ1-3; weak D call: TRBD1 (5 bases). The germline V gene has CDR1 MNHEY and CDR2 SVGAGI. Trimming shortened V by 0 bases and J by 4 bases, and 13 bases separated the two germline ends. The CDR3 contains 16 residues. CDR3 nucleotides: TGTGCCAGCAGTTACTCCTCGCGGGGGACCGGAAACACCATATATTTT. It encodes CASSYSSRGTGNTIYF.

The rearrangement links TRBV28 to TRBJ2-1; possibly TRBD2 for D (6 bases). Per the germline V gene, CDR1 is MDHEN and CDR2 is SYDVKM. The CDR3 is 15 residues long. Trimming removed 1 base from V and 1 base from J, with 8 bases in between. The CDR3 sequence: CASSLLRGSYNEQFF. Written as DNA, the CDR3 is TGTGCCAGCAGTTTATTGCGGGGTTCCTACAATGAGCAGTTCTTC.

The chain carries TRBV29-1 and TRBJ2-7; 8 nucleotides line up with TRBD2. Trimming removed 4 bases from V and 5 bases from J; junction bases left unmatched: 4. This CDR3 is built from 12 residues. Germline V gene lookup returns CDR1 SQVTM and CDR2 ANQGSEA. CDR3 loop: CSVATGLDEQYF. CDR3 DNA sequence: TGCAGCGTTGCCACGGGACTAGACGAGCAGTACTTC.

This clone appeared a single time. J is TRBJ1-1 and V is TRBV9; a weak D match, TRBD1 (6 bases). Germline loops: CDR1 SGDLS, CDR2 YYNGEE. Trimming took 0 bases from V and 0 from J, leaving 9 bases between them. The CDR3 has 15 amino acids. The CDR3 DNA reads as TGTGCCAGCAGCGTAGGAACAGGGCTGAACACTGAAGCTTTCTTT. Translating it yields CASSVGTGLNTEAFF.

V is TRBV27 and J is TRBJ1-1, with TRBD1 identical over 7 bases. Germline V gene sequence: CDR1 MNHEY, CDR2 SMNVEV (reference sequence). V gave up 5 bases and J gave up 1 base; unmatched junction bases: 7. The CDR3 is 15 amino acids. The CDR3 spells CASSPPGQWNTEAFF. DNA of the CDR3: TGTGCCAGCAGTCCCCCGGGACAGTGGAACACTGAAGCTTTCTTT.

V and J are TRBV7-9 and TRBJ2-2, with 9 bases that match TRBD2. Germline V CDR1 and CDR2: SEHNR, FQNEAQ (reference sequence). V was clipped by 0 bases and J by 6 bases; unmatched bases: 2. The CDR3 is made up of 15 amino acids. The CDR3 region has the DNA TGTGCCAGCAGCTTAGCTAGCGGGAGCCCCGGGGAGCTGTTTTTT. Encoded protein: CASSLASGSPGELFF.

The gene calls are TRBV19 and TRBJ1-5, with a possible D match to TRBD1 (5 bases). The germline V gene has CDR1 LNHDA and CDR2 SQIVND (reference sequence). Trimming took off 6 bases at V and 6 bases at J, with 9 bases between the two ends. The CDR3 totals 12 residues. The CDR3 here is CASRGEAQPQHF. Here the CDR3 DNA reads TGTGCCAGTAGGGGGGAGGCTCAGCCCCAGCATTTT.

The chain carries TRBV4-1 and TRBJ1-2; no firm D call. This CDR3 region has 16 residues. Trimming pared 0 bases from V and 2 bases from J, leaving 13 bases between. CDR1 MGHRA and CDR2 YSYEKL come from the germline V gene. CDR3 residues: CASSQDRLQINYGYTF. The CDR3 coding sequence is TGCGCCAGCAGCCAAGATCGGTTACAGATAAACTATGGCTACACCTTC.

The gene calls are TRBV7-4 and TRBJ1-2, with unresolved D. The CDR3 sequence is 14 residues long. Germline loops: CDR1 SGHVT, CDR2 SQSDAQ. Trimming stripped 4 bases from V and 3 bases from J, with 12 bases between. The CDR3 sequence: CASSSLASYYGYTF. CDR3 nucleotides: TGTGCCAGCAGCTCCCTAGCTTCCTACTATGGCTACACCTTC.

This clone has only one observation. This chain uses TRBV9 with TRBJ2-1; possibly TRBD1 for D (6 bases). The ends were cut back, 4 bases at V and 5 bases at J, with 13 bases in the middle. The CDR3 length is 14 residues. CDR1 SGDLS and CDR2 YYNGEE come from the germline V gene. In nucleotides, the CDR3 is TGTGCCAGCAGCCCGACAGGAACTAACAATGAGCAGTTCTTC. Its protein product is CASSPTGTNNEQFF.

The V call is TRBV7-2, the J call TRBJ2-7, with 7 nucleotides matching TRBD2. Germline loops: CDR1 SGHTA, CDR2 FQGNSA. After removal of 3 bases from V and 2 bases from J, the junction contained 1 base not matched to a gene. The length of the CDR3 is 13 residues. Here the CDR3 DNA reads TGTGCCAGCAGCTTCGGACTAGCCTACGAGCAGTACTTC. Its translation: CASSFGLAYEQYF. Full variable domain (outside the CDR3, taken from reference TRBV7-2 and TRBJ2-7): GAGVSQSPSNKVTEKGKDVELRCDPISGHTALYWYRQSLGQGLEFLIYFQGNSAPDKSGLPSDRFSAERTGGSVSTLTIQRTQQEDSAVYLCASSFGLAYEQYFGPGTRLTVT.

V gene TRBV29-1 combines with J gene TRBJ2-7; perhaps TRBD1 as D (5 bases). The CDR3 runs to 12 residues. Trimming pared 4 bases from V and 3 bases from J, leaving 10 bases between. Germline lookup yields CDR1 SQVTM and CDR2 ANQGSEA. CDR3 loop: CSVVQENYEQYF. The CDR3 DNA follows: TGCAGCGTTGTACAGGAGAACTACGAGCAGTACTTC.

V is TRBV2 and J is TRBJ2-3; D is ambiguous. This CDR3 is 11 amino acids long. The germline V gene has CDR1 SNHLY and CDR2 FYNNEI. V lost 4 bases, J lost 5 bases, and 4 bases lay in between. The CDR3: CASSAQDTQYF. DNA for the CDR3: TGTGCCAGCAGTGCCCAAGATACGCAGTATTTT.

Written as DNA, the CDR3 is TGCAGCGTTGAAGGAGGACTAGCGGGAGGGTACGAGCAGTACTTC. Protein: CSVEGGLAGGYEQYF. The chain links TRBV29-1 to TRBJ2-7; TRBD2 matches 15 bases. The V gene's germline CDR1 is SQVTM and CDR2 ANQGSEA. This CDR3 is 15 amino acids long. V was clipped by 1 base and J by 4 bases; unmatched bases: 2.

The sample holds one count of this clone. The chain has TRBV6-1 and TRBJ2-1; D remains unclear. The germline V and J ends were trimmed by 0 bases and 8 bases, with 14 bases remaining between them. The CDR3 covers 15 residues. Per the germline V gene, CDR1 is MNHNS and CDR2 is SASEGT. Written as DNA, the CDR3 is TGTGCCAGCAGTGAAGCGGCCCAATTACAGTATGAGCAGTTCTTC. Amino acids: CASSEAAQLQYEQFF.

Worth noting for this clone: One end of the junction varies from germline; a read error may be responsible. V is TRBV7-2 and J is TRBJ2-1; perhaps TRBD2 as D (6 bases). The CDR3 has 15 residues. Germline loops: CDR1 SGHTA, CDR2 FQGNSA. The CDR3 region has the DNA TGTGCCAGCAGCTTCTCGACGGGACTCTACGATGAGCAGTTCTTC. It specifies CASSFSTGLYDEQFF.

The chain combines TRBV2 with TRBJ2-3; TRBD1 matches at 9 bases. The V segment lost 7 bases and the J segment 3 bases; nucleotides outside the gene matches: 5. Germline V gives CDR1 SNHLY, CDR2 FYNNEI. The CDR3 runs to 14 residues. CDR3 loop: CASTVGTGTDTQYF. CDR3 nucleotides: TGTGCCAGCACGGTCGGGACAGGGACAGATACGCAGTATTTT. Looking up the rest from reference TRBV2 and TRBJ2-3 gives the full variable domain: EPEVTQTPSHQVTQMGQEVILRCVPISNHLYFYWYRQILGQKVEFLVSFYNNEISEKSEIFDDQFSVERPDGSNFTLKIRSTKLEDSAMYFCASTVGTGTDTQYFGPGTRLTVL.

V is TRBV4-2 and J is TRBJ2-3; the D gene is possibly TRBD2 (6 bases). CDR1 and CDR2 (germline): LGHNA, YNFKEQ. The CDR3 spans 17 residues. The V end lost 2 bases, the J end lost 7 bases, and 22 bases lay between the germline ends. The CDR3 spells CASSQTIAGPNIYTQYF. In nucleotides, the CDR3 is TGTGCCAGCAGCCAAACAATTGCGGGACCCAACATATATACGCAGTATTTT.

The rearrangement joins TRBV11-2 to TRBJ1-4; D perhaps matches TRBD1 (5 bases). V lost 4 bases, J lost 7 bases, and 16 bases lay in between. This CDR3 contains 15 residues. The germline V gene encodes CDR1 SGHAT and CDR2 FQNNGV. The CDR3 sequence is CASSSQGLKGEKLFF. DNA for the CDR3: TGTGCCAGCAGCTCCCAGGGTTTGAAAGGTGAAAAACTGTTTTTT.

In nucleotides, the CDR3 is TGTGCCAGCAGCTTAAGTTCAGGCTCCGAGCAGTACTTC. Translating gives CASSLSSGSEQYF. The chain uses TRBV5-5 and TRBJ2-7; D gene ambiguous. V was shortened by 2 bases and J by 6 bases, with 12 bases between the two germline ends. Germline V gene data show CDR1 as SGHKS and CDR2 as YYEKEE (reference sequence). The CDR3 covers 13 residues. The entire variable domain, with the rest obtained from reference TRBV5-5 and TRBJ2-7, is as follows: DAGVTQSPTHLIKTRGQQVTLRCSPISGHKSVSWYQQVLGQGPQFIFQYYEKEERGRGNFPDRFSARQFPNYSSELNVNALLLGDSALYLCASSLSSGSEQYFGPGTRLTVT.